This TCR beta chain was captured in a study of blood T cells in healthy people across ages. Each sample gave at least 6 million isolated PBMCs. Total RNA extracted from each sample amounted to at least 5 micrograms. The study, taken as a whole, reports: It was not possible, with unsorted PBMCs, to conclusively compare naive and antigen-experienced cells.

To note about this clonotype: The antigen is unknown.

The CDR3 totals 15 residues. Germline V gene sequence: CDR1 WSHSY, CDR2 SAAADI. A second PCR of 7 to 11 cycles used a sample-barcoded 5' primer and a J-beta primer mix. One entry per CDR3 protein, called by TCRdb with MiXCR from the 5' RACE reads. Of approximately 730,000 distinct CDR3 sequences in the sample, about 53% were seen once. This receptor was taken from a man older than 75 in good health. The sequenced sample consisted of blood. This chain uses TRBV10-2 with TRBJ2-7; D gene unclear. The J call is uncertain, as TRBJ2-5 better fits the DNA end. The CDR3 sequence is CASSGSTPTGETQYF. CDR3 sequence (DNA): TGCGCCAGCAGTGGGTCTACCCCCACGGGAGAGACCCAGTACTTC.